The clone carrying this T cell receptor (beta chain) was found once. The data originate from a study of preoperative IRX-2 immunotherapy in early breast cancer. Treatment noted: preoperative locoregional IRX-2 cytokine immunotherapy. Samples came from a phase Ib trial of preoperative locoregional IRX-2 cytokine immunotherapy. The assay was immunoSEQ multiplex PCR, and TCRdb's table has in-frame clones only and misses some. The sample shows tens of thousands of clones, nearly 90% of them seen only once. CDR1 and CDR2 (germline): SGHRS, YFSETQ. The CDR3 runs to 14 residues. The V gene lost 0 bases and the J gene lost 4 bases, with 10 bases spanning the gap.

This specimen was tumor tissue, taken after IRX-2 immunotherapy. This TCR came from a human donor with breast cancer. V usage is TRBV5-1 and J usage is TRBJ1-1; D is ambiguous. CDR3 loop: CASSLETDITEAFF. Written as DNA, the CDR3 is TGCGCCAGCAGCTTGGAAACGGATATCACTGAAGCTTTCTTT. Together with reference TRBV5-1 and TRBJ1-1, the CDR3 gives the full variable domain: KAGVTQTPRYLIKTRGQQVTLSCSPISGHRSVSWYQQTPGQGLQFLFEYFSETQRNKGNFPGRFSGRQFSNSRSEMNVSTLELGDSALYLCASSLETDITEAFFGQGTRLTVV.